Following are 27 T cell receptor beta chains from one sample sequenced in a study of blood T cell repertoires in COVID-19. Clones were read by immunoSEQ multiplex PCR, and TCRdb kept only the in-frame ones, dropping some. Counted here are more than 200,000 clones, about 83% occurring once; the ten biggest clones make up just over 8.5%. The sample was peripheral blood. Source of these receptors: a man between 40 and 49 years old with active or convalescent COVID-19.

The gene calls are TRBV4-1 and TRBJ2-7; 8 bases match TRBD1. CDR1 is MGHRA, CDR2 YSYEKL, per germline. The CDR3 covers 16 residues. The trim removed 0 bases at V and 9 bases at J, leaving 13 bases unmatched. The CDR3 nucleotides are TGCGCCAGCAGCCAAGATCAGCGGACAGGGAAGCGGGCGCAGTACTTC. It codes for CASSQDQRTGKRAQYF.

This clone showed up just once. In DNA form, the CDR3 reads TGTGCCAGCAGCGGCAAACCGGGACAGGGAACCTACAATGAGCAGTTCTTC. This gives the protein CASSGKPGQGTYNEQFF. This chain joins TRBV7-9 and TRBJ2-1; 9 positions agree with TRBD1. The CDR3 spans 17 residues. Germline V gives CDR1 SEHNR, CDR2 FQNEAQ (reference sequence). Unmatched junction bases numbered 10, after V lost 5 bases and J lost 2 bases.

This clone was detected once. This rearrangement joins TRBV15 to TRBJ1-6; D is undetermined. V lost 1 base, J lost 10 bases, and 11 bases lay in between. The CDR3 is 14 residues long. Germline V CDR1 and CDR2: LNHNV, YYDKDF (reference sequence). Here the CDR3 DNA reads TGTGCCACCAGCAGAGGGGCAGGAGGATCACCCCTCCACTTT. Translated: CATSRGAGGSPLHF.

The rearrangement links TRBV27 to TRBJ1-1, with D perhaps matching TRBD1 (5 bases). V was cut by 7 bases and J by 5 bases, with 14 bases left in between. Per the germline V gene, CDR1 is MNHEY and CDR2 is SMNVEV (reference sequence). The CDR3 runs to 13 residues. CDR3 residues: CASTQRGRTEAFF. The CDR3 DNA follows: TGTGCCAGCACCCAACGGGGGAGGACTGAAGCTTTCTTT.

The J gene is TRBJ1-1, the V gene TRBV29-1, with TRBD1 identical over 8 bases. The CDR3 consists of 15 residues. Germline assignment: CDR1 SQVTM and CDR2 ANQGSEA. With V trimmed by 5 bases and J by 0 bases, 8 bases remained unmatched. CDR3 coding DNA: TGCAGCGTTCTAGGACAGGGCAACATGAACACTGAAGCTTTCTTT. It encodes CSVLGQGNMNTEAFF.

This chain uses TRBV9 with TRBJ2-2; D not certain. The CDR3 extends over 16 amino acids. V was cut by 0 bases and J by 1 base, with 10 bases left in between. Germline V lookup: CDR1 SGDLS, CDR2 YYNGEE. CDR3 coding DNA: TGTGCCAGCAGCGTAGGCGGCCTCTTGAACACCGGGGAGCTGTTTTTT. Its translation is CASSVGGLLNTGELFF.

V is TRBV19 and J is TRBJ2-3; TRBD1 matches 9 bases. Germline CDR1 reads LNHDA; CDR2 reads SQIVND (reference sequence). CDR3 length equals 15 residues. Unmatched junction bases numbered 4, after V lost 3 bases and J lost 3 bases. The CDR3 DNA sequence: TGTGCCAGTAGTATTGGGACAGGGATAACAGATACGCAGTATTTT. Its translation is CASSIGTGITDTQYF.

This clone has just a few counts. The gene calls are TRBV6-5 and TRBJ1-3; 9 bases match TRBD1. CDR3 length: 15 amino acids. V lost 1 base to trimming and J lost 3 bases; unmatched junction nucleotides: 1. The germline CDR1 and CDR2 sequences are MNHEY and SVGAGI. The CDR3 loop is CASSYYRGLGNTIYF. The CDR3, as DNA: TGTGCCAGCAGTTACTACAGGGGGCTTGGAAACACCATATATTTT.

The chain links TRBV6-2 or TRBV6-3 to TRBJ2-5, with 8 bases matching TRBD2. The CDR3 has 15 amino acids. The ends lost 0 bases at V and 2 bases at J; junction bases unmatched: 2. The germline V gene encodes CDR1 MNHEY and CDR2 SVGEGT. DNA for the CDR3: TGTGCCAGCAGTTACTCGGCTAGCGGGCAAGAGACCCAGTACTTC. The encoded protein is CASSYSASGQETQYF.

The chain recombines TRBV12-3 or TRBV12-4 with TRBJ2-5; D perhaps matches TRBD2 (6 bases). This CDR3 is 13 amino acids long. The V and J ends lost 4 bases and 3 bases respectively, with 9 bases between them. CDR3 in amino acids: CASSSGLKETQYF. The CDR3 DNA reads as TGTGCCAGCAGTTCGGGACTCAAAGAGACCCAGTACTTC.

V and J are TRBV6-5 and TRBJ2-2; 7 nucleotides align to TRBD1. Germline CDR1 reads MNHEY; CDR2 reads SVGAGI. The length of the CDR3 is 16 residues. Trimming cost V 4 bases and J 0 bases; bases outside gene matches: 5. CDR3 region: CASSSTGTANTGELFF. The CDR3 nucleotides read TGTGCCAGCAGTTCAACCGGGACAGCGAACACCGGGGAGCTGTTTTTT.

The chain couples TRBV19 to TRBJ1-6; 10 nucleotides align to TRBD1. Germline trimming cut 11 bases from V and 6 bases from J; bases unmatched to any gene: 10. The CDR3 contains 15 residues. CDR1 and CDR2 (germline): LNHDA, SQIVND (reference sequence). Here the CDR3 DNA reads TGTGCCTGTCAACCGGGACAGGGGATTAATTCACCCCTCCACTTT. This sequence encodes CACQPGQGINSPLHF.

The chain recombines TRBV5-1 with TRBJ1-1; perhaps TRBD1 as D (5 bases). Germline assignment: CDR1 SGHRS and CDR2 YFSETQ. V was clipped by 2 bases and J by 0 bases, with 11 bases between them. This CDR3 comprises 15 residues. This CDR3 reads CASSLSGAMNTEAFF. In nucleotides, the CDR3 is TGCGCCAGCAGCTTATCTGGGGCCATGAACACTGAAGCTTTCTTT.

V gene TRBV30 combines with J gene TRBJ1-5; 9 bases are a match to TRBD1. The trim removed 7 bases at V and 0 bases at J, leaving 16 bases unmatched. The germline V gene encodes CDR1 GTSNPN and CDR2 SVGIG (reference sequence). CDR3 size: 18 residues. The CDR3 protein is CASRPGTGLSASNQPQHF. Here the CDR3 DNA reads TGTGCCTCCCGGCCCGGGACAGGGTTATCAGCTAGCAATCAGCCCCAGCATTTT.

The CDR3: CASGTGGTEAFF. The CDR3 DNA sequence: TGTGCCAGCGGTACAGGGGGCACTGAAGCTTTCTTT. This rearrangement joins TRBV3-1 (or the pseudogene TRBV3-2) to TRBJ1-1, with 8 bases matching TRBD1. J lost 4 bases, V lost 8 bases, and 3 bases had no gene match. Germline V gene sequence: CDR1 LGHDT, CDR2 YNNKEL (reference sequence). The CDR3 sequence is 12 residues long.

The V call is TRBV4-3, the J call TRBJ2-7; a weak D match, TRBD1 (6 bases). Looked up from germline, CDR1 is LGHNA and CDR2 is YSLEER. V was shortened by 0 bases and J by 1 base, with 7 bases between the two germline ends. This CDR3 has 14 amino acids. For the CDR3, the DNA is TGCGCCAGCAGCCAAGAGGGACAATCCTACGAGCAGTACTTC. This sequence encodes CASSQEGQSYEQYF.

This sequence joins TRBV7-6 and TRBJ2-2; 12 bases are shared with TRBD2. V lost 6 bases to trimming and J lost 4 bases; unmatched junction nucleotides: 0. The CDR3 consists of 14 residues. Per germline, CDR1 SGHVS and CDR2 FNYEAQ. CDR3 DNA: TGTGCCAGCAGGGGACTAGCGGGCACCGGGGAGCTGTTTTTT. The encoded protein is CASRGLAGTGELFF.

The chain's CDR3 is CASSLDSWTEAFF. The CDR3 DNA sequence: TGCGCCAGCAGCTTGGACAGCTGGACTGAAGCTTTCTTT. This chain joins TRBV5-1 and TRBJ1-1; no clear D gene. Germline CDR1 reads SGHRS; CDR2 reads YFSETQ. Between the trimmed V and J ends, which lost 0 bases and 5 bases, there was a span of 8 bases. The CDR3 extends over 13 amino acids.

The chain couples TRBV6-1 to TRBJ2-5; no clear D gene. The germline CDR1 and CDR2 sequences are MNHNS and SASEGT. This CDR3 is built from 15 residues. The V gene lost 0 bases and the J gene lost 1 base, with 9 bases spanning the gap. CDR3: CASSEAGGTQETQYF. The CDR3 bases are TGTGCCAGCAGTGAAGCTGGCGGAACCCAAGAGACCCAGTACTTC.

J is TRBJ1-2 and V is TRBV5-1; D unresolved. This CDR3 contains 16 residues. The ends were cut back, 3 bases at V and 3 bases at J, with 18 bases in the middle. CDR1 and CDR2 from the germline V gene are SGHRS and YFSETQ. In DNA form, the CDR3 reads TGCGCCAGCAGCTCACTTAACACGGAGGATGACTATGGCTACACCTTC. Translated: CASSSLNTEDDYGYTF.

The chain has TRBV7-9 and TRBJ1-2; D is ambiguous. In germline, CDR1 is SEHNR, CDR2 FQNEAQ (reference sequence). CDR3 length equals 13 residues. V gave up 3 bases and J gave up 7 bases, with 12 bases separating them. CDR3 protein: CASSFGELGGYTF. The CDR3 DNA follows: TGTGCCAGCAGCTTCGGGGAATTAGGTGGCTACACCTTC.

The chain joins TRBV27 to TRBJ2-7, with 8 positions matching TRBD1. CDR1 is MNHEY, CDR2 SMNVEV, per germline (reference sequence). V dropped 6 bases and J dropped 2; count of bases not matched to a gene: 9. This CDR3 has 15 residues. CDR3 in DNA: TGTGCCAGCAGGGAATTACAGGGGGTCCCCTACGAGCAGTACTTC. It codes for CASRELQGVPYEQYF.

The chain couples TRBV11-2 to TRBJ1-1, with a possible D match to TRBD1 (6 bases). The ends were cut back, 4 bases at V and 2 bases at J, with 14 bases in the middle. CDR1 is SGHAT, CDR2 FQNNGV, per germline. The CDR3 is 15 residues long. The CDR3 protein is CASSSTWGGNTEAFF. The CDR3 DNA follows: TGTGCCAGCAGCTCAACCTGGGGGGGCAACACTGAAGCTTTCTTT.

V gene TRBV12-3 or TRBV12-4 combines with J gene TRBJ1-1; D might be TRBD1 (6 bases). The V end was cut by 4 bases, the J end by 13 bases, with 13 bases between. This CDR3 contains 11 residues. The CDR3 coding sequence is TGTGCCAGCAGTTACAGGGTCGGGGTTTTCTTT. Protein product: CASSYRVGVFF.

V and J are TRBV11-2 and TRBJ1-1; D perhaps matches TRBD1 (5 bases). CDR1 is SGHAT, CDR2 FQNNGV, per germline. V dropped 5 bases and J dropped 4 bases, with 11 bases sitting between them. The CDR3 length is 13 residues. The CDR3 nucleotides read TGTGCCAGCAGCCGCGGGACCCCCACTGAAGCTTTCTTT. Translated: CASSRGTPTEAFF.

This sequence joins TRBV5-4 and TRBJ2-2, with a weak D call TRBD2 (6 bases). V was shortened by 3 bases and J by 0 bases, with 15 bases between the two germline ends. From germline, CDR1 is SGHNT and CDR2 YYREEE (reference sequence). The CDR3 spans 17 residues. The CDR3 bases are TGTGCCAGCAGCTCCGACCCTCCGGGGGCGAACACCGGGGAGCTGTTTTTT. Protein product: CASSSDPPGANTGELFF.

The CDR3 coding sequence is TGTGCCAGCAGCTTAGGGGGCTTGGGTGAGACCCAGTACTTC. Protein sequence: CASSLGGLGETQYF. The V gene is TRBV11-3, the J gene TRBJ2-5; maybe TRBD1 (5 bases). V was shortened by 1 base and J by 5 bases, with 11 bases between the two germline ends. Per germline, CDR1 SGHNT and CDR2 YENEEA. The CDR3 covers 14 residues. Full variable domain (rest looked up from reference TRBV11-3 and TRBJ2-5): EAGVVQSPRYKIIEKKQPVAFWCNPISGHNTLYWYLQNLGQGPELLIRYENEEAVDDSQLPKDRFSAERLKGVDSTLKIQPAELGDSAVYLCASSLGGLGETQYFGPGTRLLVL.